A single sample gave rise to the 26 T cell receptor beta chains below, sequenced in a study of T cell repertoires in cytomegalovirus infection. TCRdb reprocessed the reads with MiXCR, giving one entry per CDR3 protein. Counted here are 100,000 or so distinct CDR3 sequences, about a quarter occurring once; the ten biggest clones make up about two fifths. The specimen was CD8+ T cells from PBMCs. The receptor source for this set is a human donor in good health (CMV status not recorded). Some clones in this sample may be carry-over from other donors' samples.

At least ten counts were recorded for this clonotype. V and J are TRBV4-1 and TRBJ2-1, with TRBD1 identical over 11 bases. The CDR3 loop spans 17 amino acids. Germline V lookup: CDR1 MGHRA, CDR2 YSYEKL. Trimming removed 0 bases from V and 3 bases from J; junction bases left unmatched: 4. This chain's CDR3 is CASSQESGTGGYNEQFF. The CDR3 DNA follows: TGCGCCAGCAGCCAAGAAAGTGGGACAGGGGGCTACAATGAGCAGTTCTTC.

This clonotype has a handful of counts. The V call is TRBV20-1, the J call TRBJ2-2, with unresolved D. The germline V gene has CDR1 DFQATT and CDR2 SNEGSKA (reference sequence). The CDR3 extends over 13 amino acids. The V end lost 2 bases, the J end lost 3 bases, and 7 bases lay between the germline ends. CDR3 sequence: CSARSSDTGELFF. The CDR3 coding sequence is TGCAGTGCTAGATCTTCCGACACCGGGGAGCTGTTTTTT.

The chain uses TRBV6-8 and TRBJ2-5; possibly TRBD2 for D (7 bases). Per the germline V gene, CDR1 is MNHGY and CDR2 is SAAAGT. Trimming shortened V by 0 bases and J by 5 bases, and 19 bases separated the two germline ends. This CDR3 contains 17 residues. The CDR3 spells CASSYSMWGGPRETQYF. In DNA form, the CDR3 reads TGTGCCAGCAGTTACTCGATGTGGGGGGGGCCGCGGGAGACCCAGTACTTC.

The CDR3 DNA follows: TGCAGTGCCCAGTGGGACAGGGAAGCAGATACGCAGTATTTT. Protein sequence: CSAQWDREADTQYF. The chain recombines TRBV20-1 with TRBJ2-3, with 9 bases that match TRBD1. This CDR3 contains 14 residues. CDR1 is DFQATT and CDR2 is SNEGSKA in the germline V gene (reference sequence). J gave up 4 bases and V 6 bases, and 8 bases lay outside the gene matches.

The chain employs TRBV27 and TRBJ1-5; 10 nucleotides align to TRBD1. The CDR3 sequence is 14 residues long. The ends lost 5 bases at V and 3 bases at J; junction bases unmatched: 1. Per germline, CDR1 MNHEY and CDR2 SMNVEV (reference sequence). The chain's CDR3 is CASSGTGANQPQHF. For the CDR3, the DNA is TGTGCCAGCAGTGGGACAGGGGCCAATCAGCCCCAGCATTTT.

With regard to this clonotype: One junction end disagrees with the germline gene, perhaps due to a read error. V and J are TRBV11-2 and TRBJ2-1; D call uncertain. The CDR3 contains 8 residues. Germline CDR1 is SGHAT and CDR2 is FQNNGV. CDR3 bases: TGTGCCACCAGCTTGCAGTTCTTC. Translated, it gives CATSLQFF.

This clonotype was counted ten times or more. The chain employs TRBV7-8 and TRBJ2-1; 10 nucleotides line up with TRBD1. The CDR3 totals 15 residues. Germline V gene data show CDR1 as SGHVS and CDR2 as FQNEAQ. J was trimmed by 8 bases and V by 2 bases; bases with no gene match: 6. CDR3 sequence: CASSLIGTGVHEQFF. CDR3 DNA sequence: TGTGCCAGCAGCTTAATAGGGACAGGGGTTCATGAGCAGTTCTTC.

This sequence joins TRBV28 and TRBJ2-7; 9 nucleotides agree with TRBD1. The germline gives CDR1 MDHEN, CDR2 SYDVKM. CDR3 length equals 16 residues. J gave up 2 bases and V 2 bases, and 7 bases lay outside the gene matches. Here the CDR3 DNA reads TGTGCCAGCAGTTTACCCGGGACAGGGATGCCCTACGAGCAGTACTTC. Its protein is CASSLPGTGMPYEQYF.

The chain recombines TRBV20-1 with TRBJ2-7; 10 bases align to TRBD1. The ends lost 5 bases at V and 7 bases at J; junction bases unmatched: 5. The germline gives CDR1 DFQATT, CDR2 SNEGSKA (reference sequence). The CDR3 runs 12 residues. The CDR3 loop reads CSAWDRGEEQYF. Here the CDR3 DNA reads TGCAGTGCTTGGGACAGGGGAGAAGAGCAGTACTTC.

V usage is TRBV6-2 or TRBV6-3 and J usage is TRBJ1-6, with unresolved D. This CDR3 has 13 residues. Germline CDR1 is MNHEY and CDR2 is SVGEGT. V lost 7 bases and J 7 bases, leaving 11 bases between the germline ends. Here the CDR3 reads CASKERPNSPLHF. CDR3 sequence (DNA): TGTGCCAGCAAGGAGAGGCCAAATTCACCCCTCCACTTT.

This clonotype was recorded many times. The J gene is TRBJ2-6, the V gene TRBV4-2; D gene uncertain. Trimming pared 7 bases from V and 2 bases from J, leaving 9 bases between. Germline CDR1 LGHNA, CDR2 YNFKEQ. The CDR3 totals 14 residues. This CDR3 reads CASTLEAGANVLTF. In DNA, the CDR3 is TGTGCCAGCACCCTAGAGGCTGGGGCCAACGTCCTGACTTTC.

CDR3 sequence (DNA): TGCGCCAGCAGCCCCAGACTCGGGCCTTACAATGAGCAGTTCTTC. It codes for CASSPRLGPYNEQFF. The chain is built from TRBV4-3 and TRBJ2-1; D ambiguous. The CDR3 loop spans 15 amino acids. The V gene lost 4 bases and the J gene lost 4 bases, with 14 bases spanning the gap. Germline CDR1 reads LGHNA; CDR2 reads YSLEER.

The chain uses TRBV5-6 and TRBJ1-1, with 9 bases fitting TRBD1. The CDR3 totals 15 residues. The V segment lost 3 bases and the J segment 2 bases; nucleotides outside the gene matches: 5. The V gene's germline CDR1 is SGHDT and CDR2 YYEEEE. In DNA, the CDR3 is TGTGCCAGCAGCTCCGCGACAGGGGGAAACACTGAAGCTTTCTTT. Translation gives CASSSATGGNTEAFF.

The chain employs TRBV12-3 or TRBV12-4 and TRBJ1-2; 7 nucleotides align to TRBD1. The V segment lost 7 bases and the J segment 3 bases; nucleotides outside the gene matches: 8. This CDR3 contains 14 residues. The CDR3 nucleotides read TGTGCCAGCACCCCCGGGACAGCCGACTATGGCTACACCTTC. It translates to CASTPGTADYGYTF.

This clonotype has ten or more counts. The chain couples TRBV11-2 to TRBJ2-7, with D possibly being TRBD1 (7 bases). Germline assignment: CDR1 SGHAT and CDR2 FQNNGV. The CDR3 consists of 15 residues. Between the trimmed V and J ends, which lost 6 bases and 3 bases, there was a span of 18 bases. CDR3 coding DNA: TGTGCCAGCAGACTTCTAGGGGGCGGGAACTACGAGCAGTACTTC. Amino acids: CASRLLGGGNYEQYF.

The chain employs TRBV29-1 and TRBJ1-2, with D possibly matching TRBD1 (5 bases). Per the germline V gene, CDR1 is SQVTM and CDR2 is ANQGSEA. The V and J ends lost 4 bases and 1 base respectively, with 7 bases between them. CDR3 length: 12 amino acids. As DNA, the CDR3 is TGCAGCGTTGGAGGGGATAACTATGGCTACACCTTC. It encodes CSVGGDNYGYTF.

The chain recombines TRBV6-6 with TRBJ1-5; the D gene is possibly TRBD1 (6 bases). Germline-derived CDR1 and CDR2 are MNHNY and SVGAGI (reference sequence). With 0 bases removed from V and 5 bases from J, the gap between germline ends came to 11 bases. CDR3 size: 15 residues. The CDR3 sequence: CASSYSSGGDQPQHF. DNA for the CDR3: TGTGCCAGCAGTTACTCGTCGGGGGGCGATCAGCCCCAGCATTTT.

This clonotype was counted many times. V gene TRBV2 combines with J gene TRBJ1-6; possible D gene TRBD1, 5 bases. With 2 bases removed from V and 7 bases from J, the gap between germline ends came to 15 bases. In germline, CDR1 is SNHLY, CDR2 FYNNEI. This CDR3 contains 16 residues. The CDR3 protein is CASSERSFGGNSPLHF. CDR3 nucleotides: TGTGCCAGCAGTGAACGGAGTTTCGGGGGGAATTCACCCCTCCACTTT.

This clonotype was detected only a few times. The gene calls are TRBV6-1 and TRBJ2-1; 7 bases are shared with TRBD1. This CDR3 contains 14 residues. V was pared by 2 bases and J by 4 bases, with 2 bases of the junction left unmatched. The germline V gene has CDR1 MNHNS and CDR2 SASEGT. CDR3 nucleotides: TGTGCCAGCAGTGAAACAGGGGATTACAATGAGCAGTTCTTC. As protein: CASSETGDYNEQFF.

This clonotype was detected many times. V usage is TRBV19 and J usage is TRBJ2-3; 9 bases align to TRBD1. The V gene end was trimmed by 10 bases and the J gene end by 2 bases; junction bases not matched to a gene: 4. Germline lookup yields CDR1 LNHDA and CDR2 SQIVND (reference sequence). CDR3 size: 13 residues. Here the CDR3 reads CATGDRDTDTQYF. In nucleotides, the CDR3 is TGTGCCACTGGGGACAGGGACACAGATACGCAGTATTTT.

The chain couples TRBV29-1 to TRBJ2-7; a weak D match, TRBD2 (6 bases). Germline CDR1 reads SQVTM; CDR2 reads ANQGSEA. The ends were cut back, 3 bases at V and 0 bases at J, with 18 bases in the middle. The CDR3 has 16 residues. The CDR3 nucleotides read TGCAGCGTTGATTTTAGGGGCGGCGGGAACTCCTACGAGCAGTACTTC. Its translation: CSVDFRGGGNSYEQYF.

The rearrangement uses TRBV13 and TRBJ2-5, with TRBD2 matching 11 bases. The junction had 8 bases not matched to a gene; V was cut back by 4 bases and J by 7 bases. The germline V gene has CDR1 PRHDT and CDR2 FYEKMQ (reference sequence). The CDR3 has 15 residues. The CDR3 loop is CASSSQLAGDGTQYF. The CDR3 nucleotides are TGTGCCAGCAGCTCACAACTAGCGGGAGATGGGACCCAGTACTTC.

J is TRBJ1-2 and V is TRBV29-1; D may be TRBD1 (5 bases). Deletions cut 5 bases from V and 3 bases from J, with 16 bases between. This CDR3 spans 14 amino acids. Per germline, CDR1 SQVTM and CDR2 ANQGSEA. The CDR3 region is CSVIHRDSDYGYTF. In DNA form, the CDR3 reads TGCAGCGTTATCCACCGGGACTCCGACTATGGCTACACCTTC.

This clonotype was counted many times. The V call is TRBV7-8, the J call TRBJ2-2; a possible D gene is TRBD1 (6 bases). The V end was cut by 4 bases, the J end by 4 bases, with 19 bases between. CDR1 and CDR2 from the germline V gene are SGHVS and FQNEAQ. This CDR3 contains 17 residues. The CDR3 DNA reads as TGTGCCAGCAGCTCACCACAATGGCAGGGGATCACCGGGGAGCTGTTTTTT. It codes for CASSSPQWQGITGELFF.

This rearrangement joins TRBV4-3 to TRBJ1-5; 8 bases match TRBD1. This CDR3 has 15 amino acids. V lost 0 bases to trimming and J lost 6 bases; unmatched junction nucleotides: 4. Germline V gene lookup returns CDR1 LGHNA and CDR2 YSLEER. CDR3 in DNA: TGCGCCAGCAGCCAAGATACAGGGGGGGTTCAGCCCCAGCATTTT. Translated, it gives CASSQDTGGVQPQHF.

The J gene is TRBJ2-6, the V gene TRBV4-1, with D hard to call. Trimming shortened V by 3 bases and J by 1 base, and 4 bases separated the two germline ends. Germline V gives CDR1 MGHRA, CDR2 YSYEKL. CDR3 size: 14 residues. The chain's CDR3 is CASSHQSGANVLTF. The CDR3 region has the DNA TGCGCCAGCAGCCACCAATCTGGGGCCAACGTCCTGACTTTC.